This TCR beta chain was obtained from a study of shared clonotypes between healthy human individuals. Study-wide context: Per donor, three plates held CD4 naive cells, three held CD4 memory, two held CD8 naive and one held CD8 memory.

Every subset's genomic DNA went evenly onto several immunoSEQ plates. Using immunoSEQ multiplex PCR, the repertoire was profiled, and TCRdb retains in-frame clones only, with some absent. The top ten clones hold roughly 0.14% of a sample with more than 2,000,000 clones, more than 90% of them seen once. The CDR3 covers 14 residues. Germline lookup yields CDR1 MNHNS and CDR2 SASEGT. Trimming shortened V by 0 bases and J by 4 bases, and 7 bases separated the two germline ends. On this clone itself: In the same sample, other DNA sequences code for this CDR3.

What was sequenced was naive CD4+ T cells sorted from blood. Subset given: CD45RA+ positively selected. This TCR derives from a young man in good health. The chain links TRBV6-1 to TRBJ1-5, with D unclear. CDR3 in DNA: TGTGCCAGCAGTGAAGCCCCTAGGAATCAGCCCCAGCATTTT. Translation: CASSEAPRNQPQHF.